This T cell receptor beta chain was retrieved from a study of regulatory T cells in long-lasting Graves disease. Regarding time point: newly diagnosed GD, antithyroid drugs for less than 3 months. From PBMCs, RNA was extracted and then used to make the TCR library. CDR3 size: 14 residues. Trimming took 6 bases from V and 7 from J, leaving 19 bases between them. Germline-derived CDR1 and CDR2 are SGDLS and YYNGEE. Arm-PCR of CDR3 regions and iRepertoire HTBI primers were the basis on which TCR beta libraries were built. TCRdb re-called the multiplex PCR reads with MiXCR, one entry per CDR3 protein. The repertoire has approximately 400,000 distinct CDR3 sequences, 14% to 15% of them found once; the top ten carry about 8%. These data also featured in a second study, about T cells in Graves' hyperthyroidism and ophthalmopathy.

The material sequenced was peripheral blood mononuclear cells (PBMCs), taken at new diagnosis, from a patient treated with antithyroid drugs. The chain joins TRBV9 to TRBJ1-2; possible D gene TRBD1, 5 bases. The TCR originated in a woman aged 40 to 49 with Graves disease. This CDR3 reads CASNSVGGSIGYTF. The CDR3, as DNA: TGTGCCAGCAATTCCGTCGGGGGAAGCATTGGCTACACCTTC.